This record concerns one T cell receptor (beta chain) sequence. Antigen specificity is unknown. In the ViraFEST assay, antigen-specific CD4+ clonotypes were identified by expansion after peptide-pool stimulation. Subsequent to 10 days of culture, CD4+ T cells were isolated. The cohort was immunized with two doses of either the BNT162b2 or mRNA-1273 vaccine. Produced via immunoSEQ multiplex PCR; TCRdb's table is partial and in-frame only. The sample consists of roughly 59,000 clones, around four fifths of them appearing once. The CDR3 length is 13 residues. Germline values: CDR1 WSHSY, CDR2 SAAADI. The V and J ends lost 8 bases and 4 bases, in that order; junction bases with no gene match: 3. This sample stems from a study of vaccination effects on CD4 cells after COVID-19.

The sample consisted of CD4+ T cells from PBMCs cultured with HCoV-OC43 spike peptides, taken after COVID-19 vaccination. Subset given: HCoV-OC43 spike overlapping peptide pool stimulation. The chain has TRBV10-2 and TRBJ2-5, with 11 bases matching TRBD2. The receptor comes from a human donor who received a COVID-19 vaccine. The CDR3 region is CASQGTSGETQYF. The CDR3 nucleotides are TGCGCCAGCCAGGGGACTAGCGGAGAGACCCAGTACTTC.